These T cell receptor beta chains were read from a single sample in a study of T cells after yellow fever vaccination. Via MiXCR, TCRdb re-called the 5' RACE reads, giving one row per CDR3 protein. Of a few hundred thousand distinct CDR3 sequences detected, around 4.1% appear once; the ten largest clones hold roughly a quarter. The input for sequencing was PBMCs, taken 5 days after the yellow fever booster vaccination. The receptors derive from a man between 18 and 35 years old who received the YFV17D yellow fever vaccine. The CDR3 runs from the conserved cysteine through the conserved F or W. A D gene is named only where the DNA matches it firmly. Only some rows state a clone size, as once, few, many or a class for expanded clones.

j_call clone_size cdr3_length d_call v_call cdr3_aa cdr3_nt
TRBJ2-7 NA 15 TRBD1 TRBV18 CASSPGQGVVYEQYF TGTGCCAGCTCACCGGGACAGGGGGTGGTCTACGAGCAGTACTTC
TRBJ1-2 NA 16 NA TRBV4-1 CASSQVFRIQNYGYTF TGCGCCAGCAGCCAAGTTTTCAGAATCCAGAACTATGGCTACACCTTC
TRBJ2-3 few 16 NA TRBV5-1 CASSYAPGGDADTQYF TGCGCCAGCAGCTATGCCCCAGGGGGGGACGCAGATACGCAGTATTTT
TRBJ2-5 many 15 NA TRBV11-2 CASTSLFGVLETQYF TGTGCCAGCACCTCCCTCTTTGGGGTTTTGGAGACCCAGTACTTC
TRBJ2-1 NA 18 TRBD2 TRBV14 CASSQGLAGGSLSSEQFF TGTGCCAGCAGCCAAGGGCTAGCGGGGGGCTCCCTTAGCAGTGAGCAGTTCTTC
TRBJ1-1 NA 13 NA TRBV15 CATSRQKYTEAFF TGTGCCACCAGCAGGCAAAAGTACACTGAAGCTTTCTTT
TRBJ1-1 many 13 NA TRBV12-3/TRBV12-4 CASTRGGLTEAFF TGTGCCAGCACGAGGGGAGGGCTCACTGAAGCTTTCTTT
TRBJ1-4 NA 13 NA TRBV5-1 CASSFQQGEKLFF TGCGCCAGCAGCTTTCAACAGGGAGAAAAACTGTTTTTT
TRBJ1-5 few 12 NA TRBV20-1 CSATFGGQPQHF TGCAGTGCTACATTCGGGGGCCAGCCCCAGCATTTT
TRBJ1-1 few 14 NA TRBV7-2 CASSFEQRNTEAFF TGTGCCAGCAGCTTTGAACAGAGGAACACTGAAGCTTTCTTT
TRBJ2-2 few 20 NA TRBV30 CAWRTAKKPTKKKNTGELFF TGTGCCTGGAGAACAGCGAAAAAACCAACGAAAAAAAAGAACACCGGGGAGCTGTTTTTT
TRBJ1-1 NA 14 NA TRBV5-5 CASPGNLEGTEAFF TGTGCCAGCCCAGGGAATTTGGAGGGAACTGAAGCTTTCTTT
TRBJ1-2 NA 12 NA TRBV30 CAWANGPGGYTF TGTGCCTGGGCAAACGGGCCGGGGGGCTACACCTTC
TRBJ1-1 NA 15 NA TRBV11-2 CASSSNGMLNTEAFF TGTGCCAGCAGCTCCAACGGGATGTTGAACACTGAAGCTTTCTTT
TRBJ2-1 NA 13 NA TRBV3-1 CATRGPINNEQFF TGTGCCACCAGGGGCCCCATAAACAATGAGCAGTTCTTC
TRBJ1-5 many 15 NA TRBV5-1 CASSLVGGSNQPQHF TGTGCCAGCAGCTTGGTCGGAGGTAGCAATCAGCCCCAGCATTTT
TRBJ1-1 many 15 TRBD1 TRBV20-1 CSVGGQGARHTEAFF TGCAGTGTTGGGGGTCAGGGGGCGCGTCACACTGAAGCTTTCTTT
TRBJ1-2 many 15 TRBD1 TRBV7-2 CASSPRTGNNYGYTF TGTGCCAGCAGCCCGAGGACAGGGAACAACTATGGCTACACCTTC
TRBJ2-1 NA 17 TRBD1 TRBV9 CASSDTGTGVSHNEQFF TGTGCCAGCAGCGATACCGGGACAGGAGTCTCCCACAATGAGCAGTTCTTC
TRBJ2-2 few 13 NA TRBV5-5 CASSFRANGELFF TGTGCCAGCAGCTTTCGAGCAAACGGGGAGCTGTTTTTT
TRBJ1-1 many 16 TRBD1 TRBV27 CASSAGQGVPNTEAFF TGTGCCAGCAGTGCGGGACAGGGGGTCCCGAACACTGAAGCTTTCTTT
TRBJ2-1 many 18 TRBD2 TRBV11-3 CASSLDQGGTSAGNEQFF TGTGCCAGCAGCTTAGATCAGGGAGGGACTAGCGCGGGCAATGAGCAGTTCTTC
TRBJ2-4 many 16 NA TRBV7-2 CASSLVGGTIKNIQYF TGTGCCAGCAGCTTAGTTGGCGGAACAATCAAAAACATTCAGTACTTC
TRBJ2-5 few 13 NA TRBV7-7 CASSQTGQETQYF TGTGCCAGCAGCCAAACAGGGCAAGAGACCCAGTACTTC
TRBJ2-1 many 15 NA TRBV20-1 CSATFFSGLHNEQFF TGCAGTGCCACCTTTTTCTCGGGACTTCACAATGAGCAGTTCTTC
TRBJ2-5 few 15 NA TRBV7-9 CASSFGRAHEETQYF TGTGCCAGCAGCTTTGGCAGGGCGCACGAGGAGACCCAGTACTTC
TRBJ1-4 NA 17 NA TRBV2 CASLQEVGPPTNEKLFF TGTGCCAGCTTACAAGAGGTCGGGCCTCCAACTAATGAAAAACTGTTTTTT
TRBJ2-1 few 16 TRBD2 TRBV6-2/TRBV6-3 CASRAIGTSGGEVQFF TGTGCCAGCAGGGCGATCGGGACTAGCGGGGGGGAGGTGCAGTTCTTC
TRBJ2-6 NA 15 NA TRBV19 CASLTSGTARRVLTF TGTGCCAGTTTGACATCCGGGACGGCCCGCAGGGTCCTGACTTTC
TRBJ1-5 NA 14 NA TRBV7-6 CASSLQGQGQPQHF TGTGCCAGCAGCTTACAGGGGCAAGGTCAGCCCCAGCATTTT
TRBJ2-2 few 16 NA TRBV27 CASSPTWSANTGELFF TGTGCCAGCAGTCCCACCTGGTCCGCGAACACCGGGGAGCTGTTTTTT
TRBJ2-2 many 21 NA TRBV3-1 CASSPTPGTTRRSTNTGELFF TGTGCCAGCAGCCCTACCCCGGGCACCACCAGGAGAAGTACAAACACCGGGGAGCTGTTTTTT
TRBJ2-7 few 12 NA TRBV6-1 CASRIDVYEQYF TGTGCCAGCAGGATCGACGTCTACGAGCAGTACTTC
TRBJ2-3 NA 14 NA TRBV7-9 CASSYTTYPDTQYF TGTGCCAGCAGCTACACCACCTACCCAGATACGCAGTATTTT
TRBJ2-2 few 15 TRBD2 TRBV25-1 CASSATRGETGELFF TGTGCCAGCAGTGCCACGCGGGGGGAGACCGGGGAGCTGTTTTTT
TRBJ2-2 NA 15 NA TRBV7-2 CASSFQGGPTGELFF TGTGCCAGCAGCTTTCAGGGGGGCCCCACCGGGGAGCTGTTTTTT
TRBJ2-3 many 15 NA TRBV7-2 CASSPGPRAPDTQYF TGTGCCAGCAGCCCCGGTCCCCGAGCCCCAGATACGCAGTATTTT
TRBJ1-2 many 14 NA TRBV6-2/TRBV6-3 CASSQSRGGRGYTF TGTGCCAGCAGCCAATCACGCGGGGGCCGAGGCTACACCTTC
TRBJ2-2 few 15 NA TRBV5-1 CASSLAWGSTGELFF TGCGCCAGCAGCTTGGCGTGGGGCAGCACCGGGGAGCTGTTTTTT
TRBJ1-5 NA 16 TRBD1 TRBV15 CATGNATGSRNQPQHF TGTGCCACCGGTAACGCGACAGGGAGTCGGAATCAGCCCCAGCATTTT
TRBJ2-1 NA 13 NA TRBV7-3 CASGARAYNEQFF TGTGCCAGCGGGGCACGCGCCTACAATGAGCAGTTCTTC
TRBJ2-4 many 17 NA TRBV5-1 CASSFGLGGPAKNIQYF TGCGCCAGCAGCTTCGGGCTTGGAGGGCCTGCCAAAAACATTCAGTACTTC
TRBJ2-2 few 14 NA TRBV7-2 CASSLERITGELFF TGTGCCAGCAGCTTAGAACGGATAACCGGGGAGCTGTTTTTT
TRBJ2-1 many 14 NA TRBV4-1 CASSQVGSYNEQFF TGCGCCAGCAGCCAAGTCGGCTCCTACAATGAGCAGTTCTTC
TRBJ2-3 NA 13 NA TRBV18 CATSPDSTDTQYF TGTGCCACCTCACCGGACAGCACAGATACGCAGTATTTT
TRBJ1-5 few 14 NA TRBV4-3 CASSQFGGDQPQHF TGCGCCAGCAGCCAATTCGGAGGGGATCAGCCCCAGCATTTT